A single sample gave rise to the 28 T cell receptor beta chains below, sequenced in a study of T cell responses to AZD1222 COVID-19 vaccine. The method was immunoSEQ multiplex PCR; TCRdb's version includes in-frame clones alone and lacks a portion of them. The data contain around 120,000 clones, about nine tenths of them singletons. This specimen consisted of peripheral blood, obtained on day 0 of AZD1222 vaccination. Receptors were obtained from an adult in good health.

V and J are TRBV7-9 and TRBJ2-7; no reliable D call. With 5 bases removed from V and 4 bases from J, the gap between germline ends came to 12 bases. This CDR3 has 13 residues. Germline V gene lookup returns CDR1 SEHNR and CDR2 FQNEAQ (reference sequence). In DNA, the CDR3 is TGTGCCAGCAGCCCACCGTGGGGTTACGAGCAGTACTTC. Translated, it gives CASSPPWGYEQYF. Full variable domain (remainder filled in from reference TRBV7-9 and TRBJ2-7): DTGVSQNPRHKITKRGQNVTFRCDPISEHNRLYWYRQTLGQGPEFLTYFQNEAQLEKSRLLSDRFSAERPKGSFSTLEIQRTEQGDSAMYLCASSPPWGYEQYFGPGTRLTVT.

This clone has only one observation. The V gene is TRBV3-1 (or the pseudogene TRBV3-2), the J gene TRBJ2-5; a possible D gene is TRBD2 (6 bases). Germline V CDR1 and CDR2: LGHDT, YNNKEL (reference sequence). V lost 0 bases and J 1 base, leaving 6 bases between the germline ends. CDR3 length equals 14 residues. CDR3 sequence: CASSQEGLQETQYF. The CDR3 DNA is TGTGCCAGCAGCCAAGAGGGACTCCAAGAGACCCAGTACTTC.

In this sample, this clone turned up a few times. The rearrangement uses TRBV6-2 or TRBV6-3 and TRBJ1-2; TRBD1 is a possible D gene (6 bases). The ends were cut back, 0 bases at V and 9 bases at J, with 14 bases in the middle. The CDR3 runs to 14 residues. CDR1 is MNHEY and CDR2 is SVGEGT in the germline V gene. In DNA, the CDR3 is TGTGCCAGCAGTTACTCACGCAGGACAGAGAGCTACACCTTC. Translated: CASSYSRRTESYTF.

This chain joins TRBV7-2 and TRBJ1-2, with D maybe TRBD1 (5 bases). Germline CDR1 reads SGHTA; CDR2 reads FQGNSA. Between the trimmed V and J ends, which lost 1 base and 8 bases, there was a span of 11 bases. CDR3 length: 13 residues. The CDR3 loop is CASSLVGRVGYTF. CDR3 nucleotide sequence: TGTGCCAGCAGCTTAGTGGGCAGGGTGGGCTACACCTTC.

The chain combines TRBV5-1 with TRBJ2-6; 7 bases fit TRBD2. The germline V gene has CDR1 SGHRS and CDR2 YFSETQ. The CDR3 length is 20 residues. V was clipped by 1 base and J by 0 bases; unmatched bases: 13. In DNA form, the CDR3 reads TGCGCCAGCAGCTTGTTAGGGAAGGGCGCGGGGGTCTCTGGGGCCAACGTCCTGACTTTC. Amino acids: CASSLLGKGAGVSGANVLTF.

This clone occurred a few times. The V gene is TRBV5-1, the J gene TRBJ2-7, with 13 bases fitting TRBD2. This CDR3 is 16 amino acids long. J was trimmed by 7 bases and V by 4 bases; bases with no gene match: 11. Germline V gene sequence: CDR1 SGHRS, CDR2 YFSETQ. In DNA form, the CDR3 reads TGCGCCAGCAGCCCGGGACTAGCGGGGCCCTGGGGGGAGCAGTACTTC. This sequence encodes CASSPGLAGPWGEQYF.

This clone showed up just a few times. The V call is TRBV5-1, the J call TRBJ1-5; weak D call: TRBD1 (6 bases). This CDR3 contains 14 residues. Germline V gene lookup returns CDR1 SGHRS and CDR2 YFSETQ. V was pared by 4 bases and J by 6 bases, with 14 bases between. CDR3 coding DNA: TGCGCCAGCAGCCACCTCGGGGGCGGTCAGCCCCAGCATTTT. As protein: CASSHLGGGQPQHF.

The CDR3 DNA follows: TGTGCCAGCAGCTTACAGGGTAGGAGGTTGACTGGCTACACCTTC. Translation: CASSLQGRRLTGYTF. This sequence joins TRBV13 and TRBJ1-2; tentative D call: TRBD1 (5 bases). The CDR3 has 15 amino acids. CDR1 PRHDT and CDR2 FYEKMQ come from the germline V gene (reference sequence). Trimming removed 2 bases from V and 7 bases from J, with 17 bases in between. Complete variable domain (other parts from reference TRBV13 and TRBJ1-2): AAGVIQSPRHLIKEKRETATLKCYPIPRHDTVYWYQQGPGQDPQFLISFYEKMQSDKGSIPDRFSAQQFSDYHSELNMSSLELGDSALYFCASSLQGRRLTGYTFGSGTRLTVV.

This chain connects TRBV5-6 to TRBJ1-2; 7 bases are shared with TRBD1. Germline V gene data show CDR1 as SGHDT and CDR2 as YYEEEE. The CDR3 has 14 amino acids. Trimming took 6 bases from V and 1 from J; bases not matched to a gene: 6. CDR3 DNA: TGTGCCAGCACCGGGGACAGAATTAACTATGGCTACACCTTC. Translated: CASTGDRINYGYTF.

Ten or more counts support this clone. The sample holds other DNA sequences that translate to the same CDR3. This chain joins TRBV12-3 or TRBV12-4 and TRBJ1-5; D remains ambiguous. The CDR3 contains 13 residues. Trimming took 0 bases from V and 7 from J, leaving 7 bases between them. CDR3 loop: CASSLALGQPQHF. CDR3 bases: TGTGCCAGCAGTTTAGCCCTGGGGCAGCCCCAGCATTTT.

Of note for this clone: Its ends do not fully match the called genes, so a read error is possible. The chain combines TRBV9 with TRBJ1-2, with a possible D match to TRBD1 (5 bases). This CDR3 is 14 amino acids long. Germline V CDR1 and CDR2: SGDLS, YYNGEE. This CDR3 reads CASSVGVRDYGYTF. Here the CDR3 DNA reads TGTGCCAGCAGCGTAGGGGTTCGGGACTACGGCTACACCTTC.

The chain recombines TRBV6-5 with TRBJ1-1, with D unresolved. This CDR3 spans 11 amino acids. Germline CDR1 is MNHEY and CDR2 is SVGAGI. CDR3 region: CAVRLNTEAFF. In DNA, the CDR3 is TGTGCTGTCCGGTTGAACACTGAAGCTTTCTTT.

The V and J genes are TRBV19 and TRBJ1-1, with 8 bases fitting TRBD1. The CDR3 loop spans 13 amino acids. The ends lost 10 bases at V and 2 bases at J; junction bases unmatched: 6. CDR1 and CDR2 (germline): LNHDA, SQIVND (reference sequence). The CDR3: CAIGDRQNTEAFF. The CDR3 nucleotides read TGTGCCATTGGGGACAGGCAAAACACTGAAGCTTTCTTT.

This clone occurred once. The CDR3 DNA reads as TGCGCCAGCAGCCAGGGGTTCTCTGGGGCCAACGTCCTGACTTTC. Its protein product is CASSQGFSGANVLTF. The chain links TRBV4-3 to TRBJ2-6; D call uncertain. Trimming removed 3 bases from V and 0 bases from J, with 6 bases in between. Germline lookup yields CDR1 LGHNA and CDR2 YSLEER. This CDR3 spans 15 amino acids.

This rearrangement joins TRBV10-3 to TRBJ1-3; D possibly corresponds to TRBD1 (5 bases). Germline V gene lookup returns CDR1 ENHRY and CDR2 SYGVKD. There are 15 residues in the CDR3. The V and J ends lost 4 bases and 2 bases respectively, with 12 bases between them. The CDR3, as DNA: TGTGCCATCAGTGGGTGGGGGAGTCCTGGAAACACCATATATTTT. This encodes CAISGWGSPGNTIYF.

The V and J genes are TRBV20-1 and TRBJ1-6; TRBD1 might be the D (5 bases). V was clipped by 3 bases and J by 7 bases, with 16 bases between them. This CDR3 contains 15 residues. Germline V gene lookup returns CDR1 DFQATT and CDR2 SNEGSKA (reference sequence). The CDR3 DNA is TGCAGTGCTAGTTCTGGGGCCCCAGAAAATTCACCCCTCCACTTT. It specifies CSASSGAPENSPLHF.

The table lists this clone with many counts. CDR3 amino acids: CASSLGVGTLDYGYTF. CDR3 nucleotide sequence: TGTGCCAGCAGCCTTGGCGTCGGGACATTGGACTATGGCTACACCTTC. The chain recombines TRBV7-9 with TRBJ1-2; tentatively, D is TRBD1 (6 bases). This CDR3 comprises 16 residues. V lost 5 bases to trimming and J lost 3 bases, with 19 bases between them. Germline values: CDR1 SEHNR, CDR2 FQNEAQ (reference sequence).

The rearrangement joins TRBV19 to TRBJ2-7, with TRBD1 matching over 9 bases. CDR1 and CDR2 (germline): LNHDA, SQIVND (reference sequence). V was pared by 5 bases and J by 1 base, with 6 bases of the junction left unmatched. The CDR3 sequence is 15 residues long. CDR3 region: CASSGRDRASYEQYF. In DNA form, the CDR3 reads TGTGCCAGTAGTGGCAGGGACAGGGCTTCCTACGAGCAGTACTTC.

CDR3 protein: CASSGSGNTGELFF. The CDR3 DNA reads TGCGCCAGCAGCGGAAGTGGAAATACCGGGGAGCTGTTTTTT. This rearrangement joins TRBV4-1 to TRBJ2-2; D ambiguous. The germline V gene encodes CDR1 MGHRA and CDR2 YSYEKL. The CDR3 runs to 14 residues. The V end lost 5 bases, the J end lost 5 bases, and 12 bases lay between the germline ends.

The chain recombines TRBV4-2 with TRBJ1-1, with 7 bases that match TRBD1. Germline V gives CDR1 LGHNA, CDR2 YNFKEQ. The V segment lost 1 base and the J segment 0 bases; nucleotides outside the gene matches: 2. This CDR3 is 15 amino acids long. Here the CDR3 reads CASSQGQGMNTEAFF. The CDR3 nucleotides read TGTGCCAGCAGCCAAGGACAGGGCATGAACACTGAAGCTTTCTTT.

The J gene is TRBJ2-6, the V gene TRBV5-8; 8 bases agree with TRBD1. Germline assignment: CDR1 SGHTS and CDR2 YDEGEE. This CDR3 is 17 amino acids long. V lost 4 bases and J lost 3; bases outside the gene matches: 9. CDR3 sequence (DNA): TGTGCCAGCAGCAGAACGACAGGGGCTTTTGGGGCCAACGTCCTGACTTTC. This codes for CASSRTTGAFGANVLTF.

The rearrangement uses TRBV7-7 and TRBJ2-1; 7 nucleotides match TRBD1. Trimming cost V 5 bases and J 6 bases; bases outside gene matches: 4. There are 13 residues in the CDR3. The germline CDR1 and CDR2 sequences are SSHAT and FNYEAQ (reference sequence). CDR3 nucleotide sequence: TGTGCCAGCAGCCCTGACAGGGCCAATGAGCAGTTCTTC. This translates into CASSPDRANEQFF.

J is TRBJ2-2 and V is TRBV21-1. TRBV21-1 is termed a pseudogene. This CDR3 spans 15 amino acids. CDR3 sequence reads: CASSKVRGRDGELFF. CDR3 in DNA: TGTGCCAGCAGCAAGGTCCGGGGGCGTGACGGGGAGCTGTTTTTT.

The rearrangement joins TRBV7-8 to TRBJ1-2; the match to TRBD1 covers 7 bases. There are 15 residues in the CDR3. Unmatched junction bases numbered 6, after V lost 3 bases and J lost 2 bases. Germline V gene lookup returns CDR1 SGHVS and CDR2 FQNEAQ. The CDR3, as DNA: TGTGCCAGCAGCTTGAACAGGGGTAGGAACTATGGCTACACCTTC. Protein: CASSLNRGRNYGYTF. The variable domain in full, completed from reference TRBV7-8 and TRBJ1-2, reads GAGVSQSPRYKVAKRGQDVALRCDPISGHVSLFWYQQALGQGPEFLTYFQNEAQLDKSGLPSDRFFAERPEGSVSTLKIQRTQQEDSAVYLCASSLNRGRNYGYTFGSGTRLTVV.

The chain joins TRBV7-9 to TRBJ1-2, with 7 bases that match TRBD1. Trimming took 5 bases from V and 5 from J; bases not matched to a gene: 11. Looked up from germline, CDR1 is SEHNR and CDR2 is FQNEAQ (reference sequence). The CDR3 loop spans 15 amino acids. The CDR3 nucleotides read TGTGCCAGCAGCCTTAAAGGGACAGATCCATATGGCTACACCTTC. Translating it yields CASSLKGTDPYGYTF.

Note on this clone: The same CDR3 arises from other DNA sequences in this sample as well. This sequence joins TRBV5-1 and TRBJ2-1; 12 bases agree with TRBD2. The CDR3 sequence is 16 residues long. After removal of 4 bases from V and 1 base from J, the junction contained 3 bases not matched to a gene. Germline-derived CDR1 and CDR2 are SGHRS and YFSETQ. The CDR3, as DNA: TGCGCCAGCAGCCTCGGACTAGCGGGGTCCTACAATGAGCAGTTCTTC. Protein product: CASSLGLAGSYNEQFF.

This clone has a single count. The chain joins TRBV28 to TRBJ1-2, with D unclear. The V end lost 1 base, the J end lost 7 bases, and 19 bases lay between the germline ends. CDR3 length equals 16 residues. In germline, CDR1 is MDHEN, CDR2 SYDVKM. Here the CDR3 reads CASSLYSGSALGGYTF. The CDR3 bases are TGTGCCAGCAGTTTATATAGCGGGTCAGCTCTGGGTGGCTACACCTTC.

The chain is built from TRBV4-1 and TRBJ2-5; 7 bases align to TRBD2. The CDR3 spans 15 residues. CDR1 is MGHRA, CDR2 YSYEKL, per germline. V was clipped by 0 bases and J by 2 bases; unmatched bases: 3. The CDR3 spells CASSQDWGGQETQYF. The CDR3 nucleotides are TGCGCCAGCAGCCAAGATTGGGGGGGGCAAGAGACCCAGTACTTC.